This entry lists 30 T cell receptor beta chains sequenced from one sample in a study of T cell repertoires in cytomegalovirus infection. What these receptors recognize is not known. TCRdb independently ran MiXCR on the reads; one entry per CDR3 protein. Among 55,000 to 85,000 distinct CDR3 sequences listed, roughly 20% were seen once. The sample here was CD8+ T cells from cultured PBMCs, taken from culture after CMV antigen stimulation. The receptors were gathered from a human donor in good health (CMV status not recorded). Some clones in this sample may be carry-over from other donors' samples.

The chain combines TRBV5-8 with TRBJ1-5; weak D call: TRBD1 (6 bases). There are 14 residues in the CDR3. Trimming took off 5 bases at V and 4 bases at J, with 13 bases between the two ends. Germline V gene lookup returns CDR1 SGHTS and CDR2 YDEGEE. This CDR3 reads CASSTGTVNQPQHF. In DNA form, the CDR3 reads TGTGCCAGCAGTACAGGGACGGTGAATCAGCCCCAGCATTTT.

This clonotype came up a few times. The V and J genes are TRBV6-1 and TRBJ2-7; the match to TRBD1 covers 9 bases. Unmatched junction bases numbered 3, after V lost 3 bases and J lost 6 bases. The CDR3 covers 13 residues. Germline V gene lookup returns CDR1 MNHNS and CDR2 SASEGT. CDR3 sequence (DNA): TGTGCCAGCAGTGACTGGACAGGGGTCGAGCAGTACTTC. Its protein is CASSDWTGVEQYF.

This clonotype appeared a few times. The chain carries TRBV7-2 and TRBJ1-2; 9 bases line up with TRBD1. The germline V gene has CDR1 SGHTA and CDR2 FQGNSA. The ends lost 4 bases at V and 8 bases at J; junction bases unmatched: 8. The CDR3 runs 14 residues. This chain's CDR3 is CASSSFRDREGYTF. The DNA of the CDR3 is TGTGCCAGCAGCTCCTTCCGGGACAGGGAAGGCTACACCTTC.

The CDR3 here is CASPANTEAFF. For the CDR3, the DNA is TGTGCCAGCCCCGCTAACACTGAAGCTTTCTTT. The chain combines TRBV7-2 with TRBJ1-1; D is undetermined. Germline lookup yields CDR1 SGHTA and CDR2 FQGNSA. The CDR3 sequence is 11 residues long. The V and J ends lost 8 bases and 2 bases respectively, with 6 bases between them.

In its sample, this clonotype was seen a few times. J is TRBJ2-7 and V is TRBV12-3 or TRBV12-4; no clear D. V lost 1 base, J lost 5 bases, and 3 bases lay in between. CDR3 size: 11 residues. The CDR3 spells CASSLGNEQYF. CDR3 nucleotides: TGTGCCAGCAGTTTAGGAAACGAGCAGTACTTC.

This clonotype has a single count. The gene calls are TRBV4-1 and TRBJ2-1; tentatively, D is TRBD1 or TRBD2 (6 bases each). The CDR3 runs to 14 residues. Trimming removed 0 bases at V and 4 bases at J, with 7 bases between. Looked up from germline, CDR1 is MGHRA and CDR2 is YSYEKL. CDR3 DNA: TGCGCCAGCAGCCAAGAAGGGGGGTACAATGAGCAGTTCTTC. Protein sequence: CASSQEGGYNEQFF.

The table lists this clonotype with a few counts. This chain joins TRBV6-5 and TRBJ2-2, with 11 bases fitting TRBD1. V trimming: 2 bases; J trimming: 4 bases; junction bases outside the gene matches: 3. The length of the CDR3 is 16 residues. The germline V gene has CDR1 MNHEY and CDR2 SVGAGI. The CDR3 DNA reads as TGTGCCAGCAGTTACGGGACAGGGGGGCTCACCGGGGAGCTGTTTTTT. This gives the protein CASSYGTGGLTGELFF.

The chain couples TRBV11-2 to TRBJ2-5; D tentatively fits TRBD1 or TRBD2 (5 bases each). The CDR3 sequence is 15 residues long. Germline V gene sequence: CDR1 SGHAT, CDR2 FQNNGV. Deletions cut 1 base from V and 4 bases from J, with 13 bases between. The CDR3 sequence is CASSLVGTSLETQYF. In DNA, the CDR3 is TGTGCCAGCAGCTTAGTAGGGACCTCACTAGAGACCCAGTACTTC.

This rearrangement joins TRBV27 to TRBJ1-4; D call uncertain. Trimming took 6 bases from V and 8 from J, leaving 10 bases between them. This CDR3 has 12 residues. Germline CDR1 and CDR2: MNHEY and SMNVEV (reference sequence). The DNA for the CDR3 is TGTGCCAGCAGAGGAGGGTGGGAAAAACTGTTTTTT. As protein: CASRGGWEKLFF.

The chain uses TRBV27 and TRBJ2-2; D not certain. CDR3 length: 13 residues. The germline CDR1 and CDR2 sequences are MNHEY and SMNVEV (reference sequence). V was cut by 6 bases and J by 4 bases, with 9 bases left in between. CDR3 in amino acids: CASREFSTGELFF. In DNA, the CDR3 is TGTGCCAGCAGGGAGTTTAGCACCGGGGAGCTGTTTTTT.

V usage is TRBV29-1 and J usage is TRBJ2-1; TRBD1 matches 7 bases. V lost 0 bases and J lost 0; bases outside the gene matches: 5. CDR1 is SQVTM and CDR2 is ANQGSEA in the germline V gene. CDR3 size: 16 residues. The CDR3 protein is CSVEDPDRVSYNEQFF. The CDR3 DNA reads TGCAGCGTTGAAGATCCCGACAGGGTCTCCTACAATGAGCAGTTCTTC.

The chain uses TRBV29-1 and TRBJ2-3; 9 bases map to TRBD1. From germline, CDR1 is SQVTM and CDR2 ANQGSEA. CDR3 length: 16 amino acids. The V and J ends lost 6 bases and 0 bases, in that order; junction bases with no gene match: 10. The CDR3 bases are TGCAGCGTCGTGGGAGGGGACAGGGATAGCACAGATACGCAGTATTTT. Translated, it gives CSVVGGDRDSTDTQYF.

Only a few counts were recorded for this clonotype. The gene calls are TRBV29-1 and TRBJ1-1; no firm D call. This CDR3 contains 14 residues. Germline V CDR1 and CDR2: SQVTM, ANQGSEA. The V end was cut by 3 bases, the J end by 1 base, with 12 bases between. CDR3 DNA: TGCAGCGTTGAGTACCACACGACGAACACTGAAGCTTTCTTT. Amino acid sequence: CSVEYHTTNTEAFF.

This clonotype appeared a few times. This chain connects TRBV7-2 to TRBJ1-2; 8 bases are a match to TRBD1. V gave up 0 bases and J gave up 7 bases; unmatched junction bases: 7. CDR1 is SGHTA, CDR2 FQGNSA, per germline. This CDR3 is built from 15 residues. The CDR3: CASSLAGQVPGGYTF. CDR3 bases: TGTGCCAGCAGCTTAGCGGGACAGGTTCCTGGTGGCTACACCTTC.

CDR3 region: CASSLDRPTYGYTF. The CDR3 DNA sequence: TGTGCCAGCAGCTTAGATCGCCCAACCTATGGCTACACCTTC. V and J are TRBV7-2 and TRBJ1-2; D ambiguous. From germline, CDR1 is SGHTA and CDR2 FQGNSA. The CDR3 is made up of 14 amino acids. V was shortened by 1 base and J by 4 bases, with 10 bases between the two germline ends.

The V and J genes are TRBV7-2 and TRBJ2-7; D possibly matches TRBD1 or TRBD2 (6 bases each). This CDR3 region has 13 residues. The V end was cut by 5 bases, the J end by 1 base, with 9 bases between. CDR1 SGHTA and CDR2 FQGNSA come from the germline V gene. The CDR3 loop is CASSEGGSYEQYF. For the CDR3, the DNA is TGTGCCAGCAGCGAGGGGGGTTCCTACGAGCAGTACTTC.

This clonotype is a singleton in its sample. V usage is TRBV5-6 and J usage is TRBJ2-1; 8 nucleotides agree with TRBD1. This CDR3 has 16 residues. CDR1 and CDR2 from the germline V gene are SGHDT and YYEEEE. Trimming cost V 0 bases and J 1 base; bases outside gene matches: 3. For the CDR3, the DNA is TGTGCCAGCAGCTTGGAACGACAGGGGTCCTACAATGAGCAGTTCTTC. Amino acids: CASSLERQGSYNEQFF.

The sample holds a few counts of this clonotype. V gene TRBV6-1 combines with J gene TRBJ2-5, with D uncertain. Germline lookup yields CDR1 MNHNS and CDR2 SASEGT. This CDR3 is built from 16 residues. V was pared by 1 base and J by 2 bases, with 14 bases between. The CDR3 reads CASSEGVSPRQETQYF. CDR3 sequence (DNA): TGTGCCAGCAGTGAAGGCGTCAGCCCCCGACAAGAGACCCAGTACTTC.

This chain joins TRBV28 and TRBJ1-5; 9 bases align to TRBD1. V lost 4 bases to trimming and J lost 6 bases; unmatched junction nucleotides: 10. Germline V lookup: CDR1 MDHEN, CDR2 SYDVKM. This CDR3 spans 16 amino acids. CDR3 sequence: CASSSLPGQGPQPQHF. The CDR3 DNA is TGTGCCAGCAGTTCCCTCCCGGGACAGGGCCCTCAGCCCCAGCATTTT.

Notes on this clonotype: A much larger clone lies one base from this, so it may be a read error. V and J are TRBV4-1 and TRBJ1-1; no clear D gene. This CDR3 spans 15 amino acids. Trimming removed 0 bases from V and 0 bases from J, with 8 bases in between. Germline-derived CDR1 and CDR2 are MGHRA and YSYEKL. This CDR3 reads CASSQDWWMNTEAFF. In DNA form, the CDR3 reads TGCGCCAGCAGCCAAGATTGGTGGATGAACACTGAAGCTTTCTTT.

This clonotype turned up a few times. The chain combines TRBV7-8 with TRBJ1-2, with D maybe TRBD1 (5 bases). The CDR3 is made up of 15 amino acids. CDR1 and CDR2 from the germline V gene are SGHVS and FQNEAQ. The ends were cut back, 0 bases at V and 4 bases at J, with 12 bases in the middle. The CDR3 protein is CASSLAPGRGYGYTF. CDR3 sequence (DNA): TGTGCCAGCAGCTTAGCGCCGGGGAGGGGCTATGGCTACACCTTC.

This clonotype was seen only a few times. The chain carries TRBV7-9 and TRBJ2-7; perhaps TRBD1 as D (6 bases). The CDR3 runs to 14 residues. Per germline, CDR1 SEHNR and CDR2 FQNEAQ (reference sequence). V was trimmed by 3 bases and J by 2 bases, leaving 11 bases between them. The CDR3 DNA sequence: TGTGCCAGCAGCTTGAGGGACAACCCCTACGAGCAGTACTTC. Protein product: CASSLRDNPYEQYF.

The chain links TRBV6-5 to TRBJ2-7, with D possibly TRBD1 on 6 matching bases. CDR1 is MNHEY, CDR2 SVGAGI, per germline. CDR3 length: 14 residues. V lost 6 bases and J lost 3, with 15 bases in between. The CDR3 region is CASRLTRGNYEQYF. The DNA for the CDR3 is TGTGCCAGCAGGTTAACCAGGGGAAACTACGAGCAGTACTTC.

This clonotype turned up a few times. The chain uses TRBV23-1 and TRBJ2-7; perhaps TRBD2 as D (5 bases). TRBV23-1 is marked as an open reading frame, function uncertain. The CDR3 contains 14 residues. V lost 2 bases and J lost 2, with 10 bases in between. The CDR3 sequence is CASSQPEAAYEQYF. CDR3 sequence (DNA): TGCGCCAGCAGTCAACCAGAAGCGGCCTACGAGCAGTACTTC.

V is TRBV7-9 and J is TRBJ1-5; TRBD1 might be the D (6 bases). The CDR3 spans 14 residues. From germline, CDR1 is SEHNR and CDR2 FQNEAQ (reference sequence). V lost 1 base and J lost 6, with 10 bases in between. CDR3 nucleotides: TGTGCCAGCAGCTTAGGAGGGGGGAGTCAGCCCCAGCATTTT. Its translation: CASSLGGGSQPQHF.

The chain uses TRBV28 and TRBJ1-2; 9 positions match TRBD1. From germline, CDR1 is MDHEN and CDR2 SYDVKM. The trim removed 5 bases at V and 7 bases at J, leaving 14 bases unmatched. The CDR3 length is 16 residues. CDR3 protein: CASSRWWGTGRSGYTF. CDR3 nucleotides: TGTGCCAGCAGTCGATGGTGGGGGACAGGGAGAAGTGGCTACACCTTC.

This clonotype has just a few counts. J is TRBJ2-3 and V is TRBV29-1; TRBD1 matches 7 bases. The CDR3 contains 14 residues. The trim removed 8 bases at V and 0 bases at J, leaving 8 bases unmatched. The germline CDR1 and CDR2 sequences are SQVTM and ANQGSEA. The CDR3 here is CSLIGTASTDTQYF. CDR3 nucleotide sequence: TGCAGCCTAATCGGGACAGCTAGCACAGATACGCAGTATTTT.

The rearrangement uses TRBV11-1 and TRBJ1-2; no clear D. Trimming removed 5 bases from V and 8 bases from J, with 21 bases in between. CDR1 is SGHAT, CDR2 FQDESV, per germline (reference sequence). The CDR3 totals 15 residues. CDR3 protein: CASSPDGYGIDGYTF. The CDR3 region has the DNA TGTGCCAGCAGCCCCGACGGATACGGAATTGACGGCTACACCTTC.

This clonotype came up many times. The chain links TRBV12-3 or TRBV12-4 to TRBJ1-2, with 8 positions matching TRBD1. Unmatched junction bases numbered 10, after V lost 4 bases and J lost 6 bases. This CDR3 has 15 amino acids. The CDR3 spells CASSSVSTGGHGYTF. In DNA, the CDR3 is TGTGCCAGCAGTTCGGTTTCCACAGGGGGTCATGGCTACACCTTC.

This clonotype occurred a few times. The rearrangement joins TRBV5-6 to TRBJ2-1; a possible D gene is TRBD2 (6 bases). This CDR3 region has 14 residues. CDR1 and CDR2 (germline): SGHDT, YYEEEE. Trimming left V 5 bases short and J 8 bases short, with 17 bases between. CDR3 amino acids: CASRSRAGYHEQFF. The CDR3 bases are TGTGCCAGCAGATCTCGGGCGGGGTATCATGAGCAGTTCTTC. Filled out from reference TRBV5-6 and TRBJ2-1, the complete variable domain reads DAGVTQSPTHLIKTRGQQVTLRCSPKSGHDTVSWYQQALGQGPQFIFQYYEEEERQRGNFPDRFSGHQFPNYSSELNVNALLLGDSALYLCASRSRAGYHEQFFGPGTRLTVL.